A selection of T cell receptor beta chains follows, all from one sample in a study of cytomegalovirus exposure and HLA in healthy donors. Measured with immunoSEQ multiplex PCR; TCRdb has only the in-frame clones, and not every one. The data hold about 150,000 clones, with roughly 78% observed a single time. The sequenced sample was PBMCs. These receptors were taken from a woman in her forties or fifties in good health and CMV-seropositive. The conserved cysteine and the conserved F or W are not part of the CDR3 here. D genes are given only for firm matches.

V gene | D gene | CDR3 protein
TRBV6-1 | - | ASRRTAAFGEKLF
TRBV11-2 | - | ASSLGTLNTEAF
TRBV30 | - | AWSSGSNEKLF
TRBV28 | - | ASSLPGLEAF
TRBV6-5 | TRBD1 | ASSYWTGGDEQY
TRBV7-9 | TRBD2 | ASSFSGSPRGTQY
TRBV29-1 | - | SVEVSSSTYEQY
TRBV9 | - | ASSVPPGDSYNEQF
TRBV5-5 | TRBD2 | ASSLVGIAGSETQY
TRBV4-2 | TRBD1 | ASSQGDRGLEQY
TRBV4-2 | - | ASSQDSGRGVPDTQY
TRBV7-3 | TRBD2 | ASSSGGEQY
TRBV11-2 | TRBD2 | ASSLVARGSSYNEQF
TRBV7-8 | - | ASSLASGQSGANVLT
TRBV19 | - | ASSIETGYSPLH
TRBV28 | - | ASSTKKTLTDTQY
TRBV4-2 | TRBD1 | ASSQDLIGQGMGGYT
TRBV9 | - | ASSVGLESYEQY
TRBV7-6 | TRBD1 | ASSETGGALDTQY
TRBV7-9 | TRBD1 | SSSLFTGGGGAEAF
TRBV27 | TRBD2 | ASSLRLAGGTGELF
TRBV19 | TRBD1 | ASSPDRASRFNSPLH
TRBV5-6 | - | ASSLLTGLIYGYT
TRBV9 | TRBD1 | ASSLTGTGGSPLH
TRBV28 | - | ASSLLDRPGSYEQY
TRBV4-3 | - | ASSHINVPGASSYNEQF
TRBV28 | TRBD1 | ASSTPWTGLNQPQH
TRBV2 | - | ASSERAGPGEQY
TRBV27 | - | ASLKRGQETQY
TRBV13 | TRBD1 | ASAQGEAEAF
TRBV6-6 | TRBD1 | ASSYPQGASEAF
TRBV27 | TRBD1 | ATLPFQGQAHGYT
TRBV7-9 | TRBD1 | ASSQGAYYGYT
TRBV6-5 | TRBD1 | ASRSGGLAKNIQY
TRBV28 | - | ASNDSGNTIY
TRBV2 | - | ASLGGGNGGIFSSYEQY
TRBV7-8 | - | ASSLDPGVNEQY
TRBV27 | - | ASSLSSGDTYEQY
TRBV9 | - | ASSVAGAQHYEQY
TRBV19 | TRBD1 | ASTEGQGFLTQH
TRBV30 | - | AWNKDRARNTQY
TRBV20-1 | - | SARDRLRLI
TRBV7-9 | - | ASSPSGVANYGYT
TRBV7-6 | TRBD2 | ASRRTSGGLNEQF
TRBV18 | TRBD1 | ASSPLRDSSYNEQF
TRBV7-2 | TRBD1 | ASSSDRVSEQY